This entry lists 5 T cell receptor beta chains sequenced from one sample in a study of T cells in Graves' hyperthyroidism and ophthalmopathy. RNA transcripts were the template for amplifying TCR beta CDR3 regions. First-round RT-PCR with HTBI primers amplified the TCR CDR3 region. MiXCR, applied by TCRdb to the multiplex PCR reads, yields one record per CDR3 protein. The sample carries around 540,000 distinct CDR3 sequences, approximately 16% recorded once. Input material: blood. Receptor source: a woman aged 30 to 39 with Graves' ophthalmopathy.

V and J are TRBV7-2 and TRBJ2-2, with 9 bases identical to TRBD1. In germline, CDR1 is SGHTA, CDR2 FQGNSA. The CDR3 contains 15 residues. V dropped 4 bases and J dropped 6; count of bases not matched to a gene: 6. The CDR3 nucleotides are TGTGCCAGCAGCTCCCTGACAGGGGGTTCCGGGGAGCTGTTTTTT. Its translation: CASSSLTGGSGELFF.

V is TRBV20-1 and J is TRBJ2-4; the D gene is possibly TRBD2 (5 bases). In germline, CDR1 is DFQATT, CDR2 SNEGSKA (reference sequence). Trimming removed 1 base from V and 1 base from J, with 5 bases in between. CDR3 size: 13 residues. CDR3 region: CSARAGAKNIQYF. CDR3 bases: TGCAGTGCTAGAGCGGGGGCCAAAAACATTCAGTACTTC.

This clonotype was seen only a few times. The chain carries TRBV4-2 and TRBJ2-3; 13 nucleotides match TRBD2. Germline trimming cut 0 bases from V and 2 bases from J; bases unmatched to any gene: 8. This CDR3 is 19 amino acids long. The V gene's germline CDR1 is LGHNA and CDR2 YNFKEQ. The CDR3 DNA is TGTGCCAGCAGCCAAGATGACACTAGCGGGAGGGAATACACAGATACGCAGTATTTT. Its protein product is CASSQDDTSGREYTDTQYF.

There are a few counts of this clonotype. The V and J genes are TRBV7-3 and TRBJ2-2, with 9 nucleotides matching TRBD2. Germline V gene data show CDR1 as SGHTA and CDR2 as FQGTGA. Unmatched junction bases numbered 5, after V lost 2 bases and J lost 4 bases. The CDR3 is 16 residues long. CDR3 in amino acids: CASSLGAGGPTGELFF. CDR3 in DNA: TGTGCCAGCAGCTTAGGAGCGGGAGGACCCACCGGGGAGCTGTTTTTT.

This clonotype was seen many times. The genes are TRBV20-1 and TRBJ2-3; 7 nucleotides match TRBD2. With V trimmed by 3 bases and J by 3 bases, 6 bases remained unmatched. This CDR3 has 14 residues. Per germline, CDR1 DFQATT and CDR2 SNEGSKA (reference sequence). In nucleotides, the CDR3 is TGCAGTGCTAGGGGCGGGAGTCTGACAGATACGCAGTATTTT. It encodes CSARGGSLTDTQYF.